These T cell receptor beta chains were read from a single sample in a study of human thymus T cells. Generated by immunoSEQ multiplex PCR, the TCRdb table keeps only in-frame clones and is missing some. The sample yields 100,000 to 150,000 clones, around 94% seen once. The sample comprised thymus tissue. The receptor set was obtained from a boy in the first two years of life with a congenital heart defect but otherwise immunologically healthy. Both conserved end residues are part of each CDR3. D genes are given only for firm matches. A clone size is listed for some rows: how often the clone was seen (once, few, many), or a class if it is expanded.

size: NA
D: NA
J: TRBJ2-7
V: TRBV7-2
CDR3: CASSPGIGHYEQYF
DNA: TGTGCCAGCAGCCCAGGGATTGGGCACTACGAGCAGTACTTC

size: NA
D: TRBD1
J: TRBJ2-1
V: TRBV28
CDR3: CASSSRTGSPVHEQFF
DNA: TGTGCCAGCAGTTCCCGGACAGGCTCCCCAGTCCATGAGCAGTTCTTC

size: NA
D: NA
J: TRBJ2-7
V: TRBV19
CDR3: CATSWGPYTEQYF
DNA: TGTGCCACCTCTTGGGGACCGTATACGGAGCAGTACTTC

size: NA
D: TRBD1
J: TRBJ2-7
V: TRBV13
CDR3: CASSLEDRGLSYEQYF
DNA: TGTGCCAGCAGCTTAGAAGACAGGGGACTCTCCTACGAGCAGTACTTC

size: NA
D: NA
J: TRBJ2-5
V: TRBV9
CDR3: CASSVAARRETQYF
DNA: TGTGCCAGCAGCGTAGCAGCGAGGCGGGAGACCCAGTACTTC

size: once
D: NA
J: TRBJ2-7
V: TRBV28
CDR3: CASSVPKAQVHEQYF
DNA: TGTGCCAGCAGTGTACCGAAGGCACAGGTCCACGAGCAGTACTTC

size: NA
D: NA
J: TRBJ2-2
V: TRBV4-3
CDR3: CASSQVLWHGELFF
DNA: TGCGCCAGCAGCCAAGTCCTATGGCACGGGGAGCTGTTTTTT

size: NA
D: NA
J: TRBJ1-4
V: TRBV6-1
CDR3: CASSDEGGQEKLFF
DNA: TGTGCCAGCAGTGATGAAGGGGGTCAGGAAAAACTGTTTTTT

size: NA
D: NA
J: TRBJ2-4
V: TRBV5-1
CDR3: CASSLYGRHLGGGPAKNIQYF
DNA: TGCGCCAGCAGCTTGTATGGCCGCCATTTGGGCGGGGGCCCAGCCAAAAACATTCAGTACTTC

size: NA
D: NA
J: TRBJ2-3
V: TRBV10-1
CDR3: CASSDTGTTSTDTQYF
DNA: TGCGCCAGCAGCGATACCGGGACAACGAGCACAGATACGCAGTATTTT

size: NA
D: NA
J: TRBJ2-1
V: TRBV4-3
CDR3: CASSQVPRSWDNEQFF
DNA: TGCGCCAGCAGCCAAGTTCCGAGATCCTGGGACAATGAGCAGTTCTTC

size: NA
D: NA
J: TRBJ1-1
V: TRBV4-1
CDR3: CASSQIRADLNTEAFF
DNA: TGCGCCAGCAGCCAAATAAGGGCAGACCTGAACACTGAAGCTTTCTTT

size: once
D: TRBD2
J: TRBJ2-7
V: TRBV15
CDR3: CATSRLAGTYEQYF
DNA: TGTGCCACCAGCAGATTAGCGGGTACCTACGAGCAGTACTTC

size: NA
D: TRBD1
J: TRBJ2-2
V: TRBV7-9
CDR3: CASSLRQGTNTGELFF
DNA: TGTGCCAGCAGCCTCCGACAGGGAACGAACACCGGGGAGCTGTTTTTT

size: NA
D: NA
J: TRBJ1-5
V: TRBV28
CDR3: CASGPQGSENQPQHF
DNA: TGTGCCAGCGGTCCTCAGGGGAGTGAGAATCAGCCCCAGCATTTT

size: NA
D: NA
J: TRBJ2-6
V: TRBV18
CDR3: CASSPWGPGANVLTF
DNA: TGTGCCAGCTCACCGTGGGGGCCTGGGGCCAACGTCCTGACTTTC

size: once
D: NA
J: TRBJ1-2
V: TRBV5-5
CDR3: CASSSPGGEGYTF
DNA: TGTGCCAGCAGCTCCCCTGGGGGAGAGGGCTACACCTTC

size: NA
D: NA
J: TRBJ2-3
V: TRBV6-1
CDR3: CASSEARAPTDTQYF
DNA: TGTGCCAGCAGTGAAGCAAGAGCACCCACAGATACGCAGTATTTT

size: NA
D: TRBD2
J: TRBJ2-7
V: TRBV27
CDR3: CASSLNGSGTSKQYF
DNA: TGTGCCAGCAGTTTAAATGGCTCTGGGACTAGCAAGCAGTACTTC

size: NA
D: NA
J: TRBJ1-1
V: TRBV5-6
CDR3: CASSKRGTPNTEAFF
DNA: TGTGCCAGCAGCAAGAGGGGGACACCGAACACTGAAGCTTTCTTT

size: few
D: NA
J: TRBJ1-2
V: TRBV5-1
CDR3: CASSLVGGRTNYGYTF
DNA: TGCGCCAGCAGCTTGGTTGGGGGACGGACTAACTATGGCTACACCTTC

size: NA
D: TRBD2
J: TRBJ2-1
V: TRBV28
CDR3: CASSLNQRGPNEQFF
DNA: TGTGCCAGCAGTTTGAACCAGCGGGGGCCCAATGAGCAGTTCTTC

size: NA
D: NA
J: TRBJ1-1
V: TRBV28
CDR3: CASSLPGSNTEAFF
DNA: TGTGCCAGCAGTTTGCCAGGTTCGAACACTGAAGCTTTCTTT

size: NA
D: NA
J: TRBJ2-5
V: TRBV27
CDR3: CASSSRRWETQYF
DNA: TGTGCCAGCAGTTCGCGGCGTTGGGAGACCCAGTACTTC

size: NA
D: TRBD1
J: TRBJ1-6
V: TRBV28
CDR3: CASSRDRDRDNSPLHF
DNA: TGTGCCAGCAGCCGAGACAGGGACCGGGACAATTCACCCCTCCACTTT

size: NA
D: NA
J: TRBJ2-7
V: TRBV5-4
CDR3: CASSLGVRASYEQYF
DNA: TGTGCCAGCAGCTTGGGAGTTCGGGCCTCCTACGAGCAGTACTTC

size: NA
D: TRBD1
J: TRBJ2-7
V: TRBV19
CDR3: CASNRGSEQYF
DNA: TGTGCCAGTAACAGGGGGAGCGAGCAGTACTTC

size: NA
D: NA
J: TRBJ1-2
V: TRBV10-3
CDR3: CAISESGQPEDYTF
DNA: TGTGCCATCAGTGAGTCGGGGCAGCCGGAGGACTACACCTTC

size: NA
D: NA
J: TRBJ2-1
V: TRBV5-1
CDR3: CASSFLQFNEQFF
DNA: TGCGCCAGCAGCTTTTTACAGTTCAATGAGCAGTTCTTC

size: NA
D: NA
J: TRBJ2-5
V: TRBV11-3
CDR3: CASSLGRGRGIQETQYF
DNA: TGTGCCAGCAGCTTAGGGAGGGGGCGAGGTATCCAAGAGACCCAGTACTTC

size: NA
D: TRBD1
J: TRBJ2-7
V: TRBV4-2
CDR3: CATERQGDYEQYF
DNA: TGTGCCACCGAGAGACAGGGAGACTACGAGCAGTACTTC

size: NA
D: TRBD2
J: TRBJ2-7
V: TRBV4-1
CDR3: CASSRTRGGEQYF
DNA: TGCGCCAGCAGCCGCACACGGGGGGGTGAGCAGTACTTC

size: few
D: NA
J: TRBJ2-7
V: TRBV11-2
CDR3: CASSSSDEQYF
DNA: TGTGCCAGCAGCTCTTCCGACGAGCAGTACTTC

size: once
D: NA
J: TRBJ2-5
V: TRBV30
CDR3: CAWSVRSLFMSQYF
DNA: TGTGCCTGGAGTGTCAGGTCCCTCTTTATGTCCCAGTACTTC

size: NA
D: NA
J: TRBJ1-5
V: TRBV6-4
CDR3: CASSGQHQPQHF
DNA: TGTGCCAGCAGTGGACAGCATCAGCCCCAGCATTTT

size: NA
D: NA
J: TRBJ1-2
V: TRBV5-1
CDR3: CASSFETARGYTF
DNA: TGCGCCAGCAGCTTTGAGACAGCAAGAGGCTACACCTTC

size: NA
D: NA
J: TRBJ1-4
V: TRBV19
CDR3: CASSKPGVLNEKLFF
DNA: TGTGCCAGTAGTAAGCCGGGGGTCTTGAATGAAAAACTGTTTTTT

size: NA
D: NA
J: TRBJ2-7
V: TRBV5-6
CDR3: CASSLSNEQYF
DNA: TGTGCCAGCAGCTTGTCAAACGAGCAGTACTTC

size: NA
D: NA
J: TRBJ2-2
V: TRBV7-3
CDR3: CASSDAGPNTGELFF
DNA: TGTGCCAGCAGCGACGCTGGACCGAACACCGGGGAGCTGTTTTTT

size: NA
D: TRBD1
J: TRBJ2-2
V: TRBV7-6
CDR3: CASSSRQGVIPGELFF
DNA: TGTGCCAGCAGCTCTCGACAGGGTGTAATCCCCGGGGAGCTGTTTTTT

size: NA
D: NA
J: TRBJ2-5
V: TRBV25-1
CDR3: CASSPQNGQETQYF
DNA: TGTGCCAGCAGTCCCCAAAACGGACAAGAGACCCAGTACTTC

size: NA
D: NA
J: TRBJ2-7
V: TRBV6-6
CDR3: CASGGLPYF
DNA: TGTGCCAGCGGGGGGTTGCCGTACTTC

size: NA
D: NA
J: TRBJ1-2
V: TRBV6-6
CDR3: CASTSRRANYGYTF
DNA: TGTGCCAGCACCTCTCGGAGAGCTAACTATGGCTACACCTTC

size: NA
D: NA
J: TRBJ1-2
V: TRBV11-3
CDR3: CASSLGEGSKNYGYTF
DNA: TGTGCCAGCAGCTTAGGTGAGGGGTCAAAGAACTATGGCTACACCTTC

size: NA
D: NA
J: TRBJ1-2
V: TRBV7-9
CDR3: CASSFSGDYGYTF
DNA: TGTGCCAGCAGCTTCTCTGGGGACTATGGCTACACCTTC